This T cell receptor (beta chain) was captured by sequencing in a study of T cells in Graves' hyperthyroidism and ophthalmopathy. This clonotype has just a few counts. TCR beta CDR3 region amplification was performed from RNA transcripts. HTBI primers were employed in a first-round RT-PCR of the TCR CDR3. TCRdb redid the calling of the multiplex PCR reads with MiXCR, one entry per CDR3 protein. Among more than 450,000 distinct CDR3 sequences, roughly 21% were seen once, and the ten largest hold over 45%. CDR3 length: 13 residues. Germline-derived CDR1 and CDR2 are LGHNT and FRNRAP. Trimming removed 1 base at V and 2 bases at J, with 4 bases between.

Sequenced material: blood. The chain carries TRBV12-5 and TRBJ2-3; no firm D call. The receptor was isolated from a middle-aged man with Graves' ophthalmopathy. CDR3 nucleotide sequence: TGTGCTAGTGGTTTGGGGAACACAGATACGCAGTATTTT. Encoded protein: CASGLGNTDTQYF.